This T cell receptor (beta chain) came from a study of T-cell memory formation after mild COVID-19. Study at large: Among the donors, TCR clusters were largely specific to each donor.

Notes on the study in general: A balance of CD4 and CD8 characterized clones contracting day 15 to 85, whereas later expanders leaned CD4+. Researchers found some responding clones in pre-infection memory, a sign that cross-reactive memory joined.

Sample barcodes and UMIs were carried by the TCR alpha and TCR beta cDNA libraries that 5'RACE generated with constant-segment primers. TCRdb reanalysed the 5' RACE reads using MiXCR and keeps one entry per CDR3 protein. Of around 150,000 distinct CDR3 sequences in the sample, about 14% were seen once. This clonotype appeared a few times. What it binds is unknown. With 5 bases clipped from V and 5 bases from J, the junction kept 5 bases outside the gene matches. CDR3 length: 13 residues. CDR1 and CDR2 (germline): SGHTA, FQGNSA. The receptor was isolated from an adult woman who had mild COVID-19 (a few samples of this study predate the infection). Cell type and time point are not known. V usage is TRBV7-2 and J usage is TRBJ1-1; 7 bases are shared with TRBD1. Material for sequencing was PBMCs or a T cell subset sorted from them (not recorded which). CDR3 in amino acids: CASSHRGGTEAFF. DNA for the CDR3: TGTGCCAGCAGCCACAGGGGAGGTACTGAAGCTTTCTTT.